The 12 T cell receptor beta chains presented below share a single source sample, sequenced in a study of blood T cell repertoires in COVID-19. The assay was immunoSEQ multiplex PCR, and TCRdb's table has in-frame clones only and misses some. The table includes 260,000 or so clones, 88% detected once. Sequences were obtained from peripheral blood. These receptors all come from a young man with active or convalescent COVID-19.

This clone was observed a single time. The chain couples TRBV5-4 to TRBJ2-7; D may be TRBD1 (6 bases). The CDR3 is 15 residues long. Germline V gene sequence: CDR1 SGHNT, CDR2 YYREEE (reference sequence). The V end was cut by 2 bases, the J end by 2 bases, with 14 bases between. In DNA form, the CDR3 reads TGTGCCAGCAGCTTCATAGGGGGTAACCCCTACGAGCAGTACTTC. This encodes CASSFIGGNPYEQYF.

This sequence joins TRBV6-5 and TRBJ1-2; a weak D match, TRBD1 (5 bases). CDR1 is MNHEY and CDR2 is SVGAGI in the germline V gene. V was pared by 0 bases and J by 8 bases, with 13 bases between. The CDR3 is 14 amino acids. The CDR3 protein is CASSYSRGWDGYTF. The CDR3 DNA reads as TGTGCCAGCAGTTACTCGCGGGGCTGGGACGGCTACACCTTC.

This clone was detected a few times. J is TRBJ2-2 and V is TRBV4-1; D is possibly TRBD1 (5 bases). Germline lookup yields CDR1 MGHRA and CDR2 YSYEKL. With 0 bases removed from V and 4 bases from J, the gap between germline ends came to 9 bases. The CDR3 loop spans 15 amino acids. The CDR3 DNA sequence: TGCGCCAGCAGCCAAGAGCCCAGGGCCACCGGGGAGCTGTTTTTT. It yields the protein CASSQEPRATGELFF.

The CDR3, as DNA: TGTGCCAGCTCACTAGCATGGTCAGATACGCAGTATTTT. Translation gives CASSLAWSDTQYF. This chain joins TRBV18 and TRBJ2-3; D call uncertain. The CDR3 runs 13 residues. Germline CDR1 KGHSH, CDR2 LQKENI. V shed 4 bases and J shed 4 bases, with 9 bases lying between them.

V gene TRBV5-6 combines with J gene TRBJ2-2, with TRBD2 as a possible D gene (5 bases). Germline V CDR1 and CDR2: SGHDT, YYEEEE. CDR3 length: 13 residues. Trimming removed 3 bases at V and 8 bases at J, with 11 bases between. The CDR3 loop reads CASSSGSRGELFF. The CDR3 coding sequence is TGTGCCAGCAGCTCGGGGTCTCGTGGGGAGCTGTTTTTT.

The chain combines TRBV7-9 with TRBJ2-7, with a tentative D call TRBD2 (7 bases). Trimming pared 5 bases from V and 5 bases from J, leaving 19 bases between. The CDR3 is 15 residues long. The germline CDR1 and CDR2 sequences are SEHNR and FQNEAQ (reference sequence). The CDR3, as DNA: TGTGCCAGCAGCCCGCGGGGGCCGGTGAAGAACGAGCAGTACTTC. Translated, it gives CASSPRGPVKNEQYF.

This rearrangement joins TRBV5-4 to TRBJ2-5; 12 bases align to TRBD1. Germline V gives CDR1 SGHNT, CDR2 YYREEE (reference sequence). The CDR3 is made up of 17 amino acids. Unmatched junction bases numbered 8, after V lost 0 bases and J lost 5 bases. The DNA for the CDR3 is TGTGCCAGCAGCTTGGGCCCGGGACAGGGGGCTTTTGAGACCCAGTACTTC. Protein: CASSLGPGQGAFETQYF.

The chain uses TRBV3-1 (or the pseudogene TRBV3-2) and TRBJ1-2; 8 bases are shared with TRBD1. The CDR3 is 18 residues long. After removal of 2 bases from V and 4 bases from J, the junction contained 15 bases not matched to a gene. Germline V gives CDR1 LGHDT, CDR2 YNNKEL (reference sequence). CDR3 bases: TGTGCCAGCAGCCAATCTATCGCAGGGGGCTTTGGCATCTATGGCTACACCTTC. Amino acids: CASSQSIAGGFGIYGYTF.

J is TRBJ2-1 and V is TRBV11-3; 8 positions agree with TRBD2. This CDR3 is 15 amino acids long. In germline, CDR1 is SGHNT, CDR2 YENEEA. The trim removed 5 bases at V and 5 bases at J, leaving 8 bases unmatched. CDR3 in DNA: TGTGCCAGCAGCCCCGCGGGGGGTGGTGACAATGAGCAGTTCTTC. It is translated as CASSPAGGGDNEQFF.

The CDR3 here is CASSIRGTGLNEQFF. The CDR3, as DNA: TGTGCCAGTAGTATTAGGGGGACAGGACTTAATGAGCAGTTCTTC. The chain employs TRBV19 and TRBJ2-1, with 8 bases aligning to TRBD1. J was trimmed by 7 bases and V by 3 bases; bases with no gene match: 8. This CDR3 is 15 amino acids long. The V gene's germline CDR1 is LNHDA and CDR2 SQIVND (reference sequence).

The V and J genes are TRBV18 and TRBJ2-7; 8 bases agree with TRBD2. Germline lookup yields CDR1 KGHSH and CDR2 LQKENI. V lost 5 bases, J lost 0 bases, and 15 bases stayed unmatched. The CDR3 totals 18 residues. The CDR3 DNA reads TGTGCCAGCTCATCACATACAGCGGGGGACGTCTACTCCTACGAGCAGTACTTC. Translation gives CASSSHTAGDVYSYEQYF.

CDR3 sequence (DNA): TGTGCCAGCAGCCAAGAAGTGGGCGGGGGCCACAGCTCCTACAATGAGCAGTTCTTC. This gives the protein CASSQEVGGGHSSYNEQFF. The genes are TRBV3-1 (or the pseudogene TRBV3-2) and TRBJ2-1; perhaps TRBD2 as D (7 bases). The CDR3 is 19 amino acids. Germline lookup yields CDR1 LGHDT and CDR2 YNNKEL (reference sequence). Trimming shortened V by 0 bases and J by 0 bases, and 18 bases separated the two germline ends.